Listed here are 18 T cell receptor beta chains from one sample, sequenced in a study of T-cell memory formation after mild COVID-19. TCRdb independently ran MiXCR on the 5' RACE reads; one entry per CDR3 protein. The table lists 470,000 or so distinct CDR3 sequences, around 17% of them singletons, with 20% to 25% in the top ten. The sequenced sample was PBMCs or a T cell subset sorted from them (not recorded which). These receptors all come from a man aged 18 to 30 who had mild COVID-19 (a few samples of this study predate the infection). Cell type and time point are not known.

The rearrangement uses TRBV3-1 and TRBJ2-7; D unclear. This CDR3 region has 14 residues. V lost 6 bases and J lost 3, with 15 bases in between. Germline V gives CDR1 LGHDT, CDR2 YNNKEL (reference sequence). The CDR3 loop reads CASSVTDFSYEQYF. As DNA, the CDR3 is TGTGCCAGCAGTGTAACAGACTTCAGCTACGAGCAGTACTTC.

A few counts support this clonotype. The V and J genes are TRBV7-8 and TRBJ2-1; 16 nucleotides agree with TRBD2. The CDR3 contains 17 residues. V shed 5 bases, J shed 6 bases, and the junction held 7 bases outside the gene matches. The germline CDR1 and CDR2 sequences are SGHVS and FQNEAQ. In DNA form, the CDR3 reads TGTGCCAGCAGCCTAGGGACTAGCGGGGGGGCTGGCAATGAGCAGTTCTTC. Translated: CASSLGTSGGAGNEQFF.

The sample holds many counts of this clonotype. The V and J genes are TRBV20-1 and TRBJ2-2; 9 nucleotides agree with TRBD2. V lost 5 bases and J lost 4; bases outside the gene matches: 5. The V gene's germline CDR1 is DFQATT and CDR2 SNEGSKA (reference sequence). The CDR3 covers 14 residues. CDR3 sequence (DNA): TGCAGTGCTTTAGCGGGGGAACGCACCGGGGAGCTGTTTTTT. Its protein product is CSALAGERTGELFF.

The J gene is TRBJ2-3, the V gene TRBV18, with D possibly being TRBD1 or TRBD2 (5 bases each). The CDR3 covers 15 residues. The V end lost 2 bases, the J end lost 2 bases, and 11 bases lay between the germline ends. Germline V gives CDR1 KGHSH, CDR2 LQKENI. The CDR3 DNA follows: TGTGCCAGCTCACCAGGGGACGCCATCACAGATACGCAGTATTTT. Its protein product is CASSPGDAITDTQYF.

The V gene is TRBV5-1, the J gene TRBJ2-5; D is undetermined. Deletions cut 0 bases from V and 5 bases from J, with 11 bases between. This CDR3 comprises 14 residues. The V gene's germline CDR1 is SGHRS and CDR2 YFSETQ. The CDR3 spells CASSLDSPRETQYF. The CDR3 DNA follows: TGCGCCAGCAGCTTGGATAGCCCGAGGGAGACCCAGTACTTC.

The chain recombines TRBV5-1 with TRBJ1-2, with D hard to call. The CDR3 length is 15 residues. Looked up from germline, CDR1 is SGHRS and CDR2 is YFSETQ. Trimming pared 0 bases from V and 6 bases from J, leaving 15 bases between. This CDR3 reads CASSLEADGRDGYTF. CDR3 DNA: TGCGCCAGCAGCTTGGAGGCAGACGGAAGAGATGGCTACACCTTC.

This rearrangement joins TRBV7-6 to TRBJ1-1, with D maybe TRBD1 (6 bases). Trimming removed 1 base from V and 5 bases from J, with 11 bases in between. Germline CDR1 SGHVS, CDR2 FNYEAQ. The CDR3 is made up of 14 amino acids. The CDR3 sequence is CASSLGGAETEAFF. CDR3 bases: TGTGCCAGCAGCTTAGGGGGGGCTGAAACTGAAGCTTTCTTT.

The genes are TRBV7-2 and TRBJ2-5; D may be TRBD2 (5 bases). Trimming removed 3 bases from V and 5 bases from J, with 19 bases in between. This CDR3 spans 16 amino acids. Germline loops: CDR1 SGHTA, CDR2 FQGNSA. In nucleotides, the CDR3 is TGTGCCAGCAGCTTCCTCGGAGGCCTTGCGAGGGAGACCCAGTACTTC. Protein: CASSFLGGLARETQYF.

In this sample, this clonotype turned up many times. In nucleotides, the CDR3 is TGTGCCAGTAGGGGTTTGAACACTGAAGCTTTCTTT. It codes for CASRGLNTEAFF. This chain links TRBV27 with TRBJ1-1, with a possible D match to TRBD1 (5 bases). V lost 9 bases and J lost 0, with 8 bases in between. The CDR3 covers 12 residues. Germline loops: CDR1 MNHEY, CDR2 SMNVEV (reference sequence).

The chain joins TRBV11-2 to TRBJ1-1; D is undetermined. Germline V lookup: CDR1 SGHAT, CDR2 FQNNGV. With 0 bases removed from V and 0 bases from J, the gap between germline ends came to 14 bases. This CDR3 is built from 17 residues. The CDR3 here is CASSLDPRQHMNTEAFF. The CDR3 DNA is TGTGCCAGCAGCTTAGATCCGAGACAACACATGAACACTGAAGCTTTCTTT.

In its sample, this clonotype was seen many times. This sequence joins TRBV12-3 or TRBV12-4 and TRBJ2-4; 16 bases agree with TRBD2. Unmatched junction bases numbered 14, after V lost 4 bases and J lost 11 bases. The CDR3 length is 18 residues. The CDR3 is CASSWGTSGGAGHFVQYF. CDR3 DNA sequence: TGTGCCAGCAGTTGGGGGACTAGCGGGGGGGCTGGTCATTTTGTTCAGTACTTC.

This clonotype showed up just a few times. This sequence joins TRBV20-1 and TRBJ1-2; D perhaps matches TRBD1 (5 bases). The V and J ends lost 3 bases and 1 base respectively, with 15 bases between them. There are 15 residues in the CDR3. CDR1 is DFQATT and CDR2 is SNEGSKA in the germline V gene (reference sequence). Written as DNA, the CDR3 is TGCAGTGCTAGGGGTCACCGGGACTTTAACTATGGCTACACCTTC. As protein: CSARGHRDFNYGYTF.

The V and J genes are TRBV20-1 and TRBJ2-5; D tentatively reads TRBD1 or TRBD2 (5 bases each). Trimming left V 1 base short and J 4 bases short, with 16 bases between. The CDR3 consists of 15 residues. The germline V gene has CDR1 DFQATT and CDR2 SNEGSKA (reference sequence). This chain's CDR3 is CSARVEGSWGETQYF. CDR3 in DNA: TGCAGTGCTAGAGTCGAGGGGTCCTGGGGAGAGACCCAGTACTTC.

This clonotype was detected only once. The chain uses TRBV11-2 and TRBJ1-1; D is undetermined. V was pared by 4 bases and J by 0 bases, with 15 bases between. Germline values: CDR1 SGHAT, CDR2 FQNNGV. The CDR3 is made up of 16 amino acids. The CDR3: CASSSTPPGLNTEAFF. CDR3 nucleotides: TGTGCCAGCAGCTCGACGCCCCCGGGGTTGAACACTGAAGCTTTCTTT.

This sequence joins TRBV7-6 and TRBJ2-7; possibly TRBD2 for D (7 bases). The CDR3 is 16 amino acids. Germline CDR1 SGHVS, CDR2 FNYEAQ. The V and J ends lost 1 base and 1 base respectively, with 14 bases between them. CDR3 protein: CASSLDPQGGSYEQYF. In DNA, the CDR3 is TGTGCCAGCAGCTTAGATCCACAGGGAGGGTCCTACGAGCAGTACTTC. Complete variable domain (other parts from reference TRBV7-6 and TRBJ2-7): GAGVSQSPRYKVTKRGQDVALRCDPISGHVSLYWYRQALGQGPEFLTYFNYEAQQDKSGLPNDRFSAERPEGSISTLTIQRTEQRDSAMYRCASSLDPQGGSYEQYFGPGTRLTVT.

This clonotype was observed a handful of times. One junction end does not reproduce the germline sequence, and a read error may be involved. The chain employs TRBV7-7 and TRBJ2-1; D is possibly TRBD2 (7 bases). Germline lookup yields CDR1 SSHAT and CDR2 FNYEAQ (reference sequence). This CDR3 spans 15 amino acids. CDR3 sequence (DNA): TGTGCTAGCAGCTTAGTAGGGGGGGCGAATAATGAGCAGTTCTTC. As protein: CASSLVGGANNEQFF. The whole variable domain, filled in from reference TRBV7-7 and TRBJ2-1, reads GAGVSQSPRYKVTKRGQDVTLRCDPISSHATLYWYQQALGQGPEFLTYFNYEAQPDKSGLPSDRFSAERPEGSISTLTIQRTEQRDSAMYRCASSLVGGANNEQFFGPGTRLTVL.

The table lists this clonotype with a few counts. The chain joins TRBV9 to TRBJ2-6; D unclear. The CDR3 consists of 14 residues. Germline V gives CDR1 SGDLS, CDR2 YYNGEE. Between the trimmed V and J ends, which lost 0 bases and 0 bases, there was a span of 1 base. This CDR3 reads CASSVVSGANVLTF. The CDR3 DNA is TGTGCCAGCAGCGTAGTCTCTGGGGCCAACGTCCTGACTTTC.

In this sample, this clonotype turned up many times. The J gene is TRBJ2-1, the V gene TRBV12-3 or TRBV12-4; TRBD2 aligns across 8 bases. Germline trimming cut 7 bases from V and 12 bases from J; bases unmatched to any gene: 11. The CDR3 sequence is 13 residues long. In DNA, the CDR3 is TGTGCCAGCACCCTCCTGGGGGCGGGGGGGCAGTTCTTC. This gives the protein CASTLLGAGGQFF.